This TCR beta chain emerged from a study of early T cells in non-severe SARS-CoV-2 infection. Overall study context: Sequenced material consisted of bulk RNA (from unsorted whole blood), and chains were unpaired. Study results and limitations: CD4 and private specificities were missed by VDJdb matching, which favored anti-spike CD8 responses.

This clonotype was seen ten or more times. Its antigen is as yet unknown. The V gene lost 2 bases and the J gene lost 4 bases, with 8 bases spanning the gap. The CDR3 is 14 amino acids. The germline CDR1 and CDR2 sequences are LGHDT and YNNKEL (reference sequence). Unique molecular identifiers tagged individual cDNA molecules. One entry per CDR3 protein, called by TCRdb with MiXCR from the 5' RACE reads. This table holds 75,000 to 90,000 distinct CDR3 sequences, over 9.5% found once. The chain joins TRBV3-1 to TRBJ2-2; tentative D call: TRBD1 (5 bases). This clonotype originated in an adult who was a healthcare worker with PCR-confirmed SARS-CoV-2 infection or an uninfected control (not recorded which). Sample: whole blood, taken at baseline. The CDR3 region is CASSQRGSTGELFF. The CDR3 DNA reads TGTGCCAGCAGCCAAAGGGGATCCACCGGGGAGCTGTTTTTT.